Each of the 20 T cell receptor beta chains below was sequenced from the same sample in a study of cytomegalovirus exposure and HLA in healthy donors. 60 Vbeta and 13 Jbeta primers were used in PCR. Measured with immunoSEQ multiplex PCR; TCRdb has only the in-frame clones, and not every one. The profile shows under 250,000 clones, approximately 78% of them singletons. Sequences were obtained from PBMCs. These receptors all come from a male donor in good health and CMV-seronegative.

This clone appeared a single time. The chain has TRBV18 and TRBJ1-2; D not certain. With 3 bases removed from V and 2 bases from J, the gap between germline ends came to 16 bases. The CDR3 consists of 16 residues. The germline V gene has CDR1 KGHSH and CDR2 LQKENI. The CDR3 reads CASSPRGGSGNYGYTF. In DNA, the CDR3 is TGTGCCAGCTCACCCCGCGGAGGATCGGGGAACTATGGCTACACCTTC.

This sequence joins TRBV19 and TRBJ1-1; D gene unclear. CDR3 size: 13 residues. CDR1 and CDR2 (germline): LNHDA, SQIVND (reference sequence). CDR3 in amino acids: CACSARVHTEAFF. The CDR3 DNA is TGTGCATGTTCAGCGAGGGTTCACACTGAAGCTTTCTTT.

The V gene is TRBV30, the J gene TRBJ2-3; D is unclear. Per germline, CDR1 GTSNPN and CDR2 SVGIG (reference sequence). V was trimmed by 3 bases and J by 0 bases, leaving 7 bases between them. The CDR3 contains 13 residues. As DNA, the CDR3 is TGTGCCTGGAGGACAACTAGCACAGATACGCAGTATTTT. It codes for CAWRTTSTDTQYF.

The chain joins TRBV5-5 to TRBJ1-6; tentatively, D is TRBD1 (5 bases). The CDR3 contains 14 residues. Trimming removed 3 bases from V and 10 bases from J, with 14 bases in between. Germline CDR1 SGHKS, CDR2 YYEKEE (reference sequence). The CDR3 sequence is CASSSRPGDSPLHF. CDR3 DNA: TGTGCCAGCAGCTCCCGCCCGGGGGACTCACCCCTCCACTTT.

The CDR3 DNA sequence: TGTGCCAGCTCCCTCGGAACCAAGGGGGAGACCCAGTACTTC. Translating it yields CASSLGTKGETQYF. The chain has TRBV18 and TRBJ2-5; possibly TRBD1 for D (5 bases). The CDR3 extends over 14 amino acids. CDR1 KGHSH and CDR2 LQKENI come from the germline V gene. The V end lost 6 bases, the J end lost 5 bases, and 16 bases lay between the germline ends.

The chain employs TRBV2 and TRBJ2-7; TRBD1 agrees at 8 bases. V dropped 6 bases and J dropped 6; count of bases not matched to a gene: 10. Looked up from germline, CDR1 is SNHLY and CDR2 is FYNNEI. CDR3 length: 14 residues. CDR3 loop: CASRPGTGLPEQYF. For the CDR3, the DNA is TGTGCCAGCAGGCCGGGGACAGGACTGCCCGAGCAGTACTTC.

V usage is TRBV2 and J usage is TRBJ1-1; a possible D gene is TRBD1 (6 bases). The CDR3 runs 14 residues. CDR1 is SNHLY, CDR2 FYNNEI, per germline. V was clipped by 6 bases and J by 7 bases, with 18 bases between them. The CDR3 DNA is TGTGCCAGCAGACCCGGACAGATCTCGGGTGAAGCTTTCTTT. This gives the protein CASRPGQISGEAFF.

This clone has only a few counts. The chain has TRBV6-1 and TRBJ1-2, with a tentative D call TRBD1 (5 bases). This CDR3 is built from 15 residues. The V gene lost 1 base and the J gene lost 4 bases, with 13 bases spanning the gap. Germline-derived CDR1 and CDR2 are MNHNS and SASEGT. The CDR3 loop is CASSEGTSRVYGYTF. The CDR3, as DNA: TGTGCCAGCAGTGAAGGGACATCCCGGGTCTATGGCTACACCTTC.

The genes are TRBV9 and TRBJ1-4, with TRBD1 identical over 7 bases. This CDR3 comprises 18 residues. J was trimmed by 0 bases and V by 3 bases; bases with no gene match: 11. In germline, CDR1 is SGDLS, CDR2 YYNGEE. For the CDR3, the DNA is TGTGCCAGCAGCGCACGGACAGGAGGTACCTCAACTAATGAAAAACTGTTTTTT. Translated, it gives CASSARTGGTSTNEKLFF. The full variable domain, its missing parts supplied by reference TRBV9 and TRBJ1-4, is DSGVTQTPKHLITATGQRVTLRCSPRSGDLSVYWYQQSLDQGLQFLIQYYNGEERAKGNILERFSAQQFPDLHSELNLSSLELGDSALYFCASSARTGGTSTNEKLFFGSGTQLSVL.

CDR3 protein: CASSPRTANEALTEAFF. CDR3 sequence (DNA): TGTGCCAGCAGCCCTCGGACAGCTAACGAGGCGCTCACTGAAGCTTTCTTT. The V call is TRBV14, the J call TRBJ1-1; possible D gene TRBD1, 6 bases. The V end was cut by 4 bases, the J end by 4 bases, with 22 bases between. In germline, CDR1 is SGHDN, CDR2 FVKESK. The CDR3 length is 17 residues.

The chain uses TRBV7-9 and TRBJ2-5; possible D gene TRBD1, 5 bases. Germline lookup yields CDR1 SEHNR and CDR2 FQNEAQ (reference sequence). V was shortened by 0 bases and J by 5 bases, with 13 bases between the two germline ends. This CDR3 region has 15 residues. The DNA for the CDR3 is TGTGCCAGCAGCTTAGCGCGGCAGGGTATGGAGACCCAGTACTTC. Translated, it gives CASSLARQGMETQYF.

The rearrangement uses TRBV5-1 and TRBJ1-6, with 8 nucleotides matching TRBD1. Trimming took 1 base from V and 9 from J; bases not matched to a gene: 3. Germline V gene lookup returns CDR1 SGHRS and CDR2 YFSETQ. CDR3 size: 14 residues. CDR3 region: CASSLQGAGSPLHF. For the CDR3, the DNA is TGCGCCAGCAGCTTGCAGGGGGCCGGTTCACCCCTCCACTTT.

The chain links TRBV18 to TRBJ2-7, with unresolved D. CDR3 length: 15 residues. Germline V gene sequence: CDR1 KGHSH, CDR2 LQKENI. V was clipped by 0 bases and J by 3 bases, with 12 bases between them. The CDR3 sequence: CASSPPSAGDYEQYF. The CDR3 bases are TGTGCCAGCTCACCACCGTCGGCAGGCGACTACGAGCAGTACTTC.

This clone came up once. The V gene is TRBV19, the J gene TRBJ1-3; D possibly corresponds to TRBD1 (6 bases). Trimming left V 8 bases short and J 2 bases short, with 16 bases between. This CDR3 is built from 15 residues. Germline CDR1 reads LNHDA; CDR2 reads SQIVND (reference sequence). CDR3 residues: CASSSQQGPGNTIYF. The DNA for the CDR3 is TGTGCCAGTTCCTCTCAACAGGGACCTGGAAACACCATATATTTT. The full variable domain, rest sourced from reference TRBV19 and TRBJ1-3, is DGGITQSPKYLFRKEGQNVTLSCEQNLNHDAMYWYRQDPGQGLRLIYYSQIVNDFQKGDIAEGYSVSREKKESFPLTVTSAQKNPTAFYLCASSSQQGPGNTIYFGEGSWLTVV.

V usage is TRBV9 and J usage is TRBJ2-1; D remains ambiguous. The V gene's germline CDR1 is SGDLS and CDR2 YYNGEE. The V gene lost 2 bases and the J gene lost 7 bases, with 13 bases spanning the gap. This CDR3 region has 14 residues. As DNA, the CDR3 is TGTGCCAGCAGCGTCTCGGGTCAATTGAATGAGCAGTTCTTC. This codes for CASSVSGQLNEQFF.

The CDR3 reads CASSQDPRQGETQYF. CDR3 bases: TGCGCCAGCAGCCAAGACCCCCGACAGGGGGAGACCCAGTACTTC. The chain links TRBV4-1 to TRBJ2-5; 8 nucleotides align to TRBD1. V was pared by 0 bases and J by 5 bases, with 5 bases of the junction left unmatched. This CDR3 is 15 amino acids long. Germline assignment: CDR1 MGHRA and CDR2 YSYEKL.

This clone turned up a few times. The chain links TRBV9 to TRBJ2-5; 9 positions agree with TRBD1. The CDR3 is made up of 16 amino acids. Germline V gene sequence: CDR1 SGDLS, CDR2 YYNGEE. J gave up 4 bases and V 3 bases, and 10 bases lay outside the gene matches. Here the CDR3 reads CASSALGQGRGETQYF. CDR3 coding DNA: TGTGCCAGCAGCGCCCTTGGACAGGGGAGGGGAGAGACCCAGTACTTC.

The chain employs TRBV18 and TRBJ2-7, with D possibly matching TRBD2 (5 bases). CDR1 is KGHSH and CDR2 is LQKENI in the germline V gene. With 3 bases removed from V and 4 bases from J, the gap between germline ends came to 16 bases. This CDR3 comprises 15 residues. CDR3 loop: CASSPPTSYPYEQYF. The CDR3 DNA is TGTGCCAGCTCACCTCCTACTAGTTACCCATACGAGCAGTACTTC.

The J gene is TRBJ1-2, the V gene TRBV4-2, with 9 positions matching TRBD1. Germline V gene data show CDR1 as LGHNA and CDR2 as YNFKEQ. The length of the CDR3 is 16 residues. The J segment lost 4 bases and the V segment lost 4 bases, leaving 10 bases of the junction unmatched. This CDR3 is CASSRLTGGLIYGYTF. The CDR3 DNA is TGTGCCAGCAGCCGCCTTACAGGGGGCCTTATCTATGGCTACACCTTC.

The chain carries TRBV15 and TRBJ1-1; possibly TRBD1 for D (6 bases). V lost 5 bases and J lost 1, with 14 bases in between. Looked up from germline, CDR1 is LNHNV and CDR2 is YYDKDF (reference sequence). CDR3 length equals 15 residues. Here the CDR3 reads CATSYLTGANTEAFF. The CDR3 DNA is TGTGCCACCAGCTACTTGACAGGTGCGAACACTGAAGCTTTCTTT.